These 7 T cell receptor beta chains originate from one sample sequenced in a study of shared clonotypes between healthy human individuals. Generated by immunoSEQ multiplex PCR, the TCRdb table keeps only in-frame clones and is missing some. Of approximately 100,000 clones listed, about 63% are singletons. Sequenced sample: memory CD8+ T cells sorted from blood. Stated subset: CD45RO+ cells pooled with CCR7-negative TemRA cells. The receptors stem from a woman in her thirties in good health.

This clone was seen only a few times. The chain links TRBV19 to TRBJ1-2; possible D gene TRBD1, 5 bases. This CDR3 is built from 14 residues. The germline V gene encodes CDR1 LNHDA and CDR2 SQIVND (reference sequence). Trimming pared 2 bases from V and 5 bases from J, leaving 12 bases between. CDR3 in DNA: TGTGCCAGTAGTATAACGGACACATCGTATGGCTACACCTTC. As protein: CASSITDTSYGYTF.

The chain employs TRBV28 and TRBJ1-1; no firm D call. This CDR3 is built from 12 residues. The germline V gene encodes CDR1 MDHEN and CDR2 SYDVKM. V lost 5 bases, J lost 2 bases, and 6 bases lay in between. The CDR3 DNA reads TGTGCCAGCAGTACGAGCAACACTGAAGCTTTCTTT. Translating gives CASSTSNTEAFF.

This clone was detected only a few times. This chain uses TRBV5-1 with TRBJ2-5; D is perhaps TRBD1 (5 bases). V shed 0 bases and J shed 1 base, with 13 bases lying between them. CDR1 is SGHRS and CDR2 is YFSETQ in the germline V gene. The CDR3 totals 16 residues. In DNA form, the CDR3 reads TGCGCCAGCAGCTTGGTCCCGACAGATTTCCAAGAGACCCAGTACTTC. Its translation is CASSLVPTDFQETQYF.

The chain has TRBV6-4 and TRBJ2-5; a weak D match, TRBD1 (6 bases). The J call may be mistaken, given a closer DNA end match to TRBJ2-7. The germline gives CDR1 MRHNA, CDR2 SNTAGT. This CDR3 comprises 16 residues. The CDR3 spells CASSSSWQGSSYEQYF. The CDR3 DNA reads TGTGCCAGCAGTTCGTCGTGGCAGGGGAGTTCCTACGAGCAGTACTTC.

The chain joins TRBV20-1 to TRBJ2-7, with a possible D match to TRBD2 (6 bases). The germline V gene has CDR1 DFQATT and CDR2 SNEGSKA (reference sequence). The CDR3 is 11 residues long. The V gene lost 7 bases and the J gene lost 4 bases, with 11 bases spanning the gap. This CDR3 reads CSGDFGYEQYF. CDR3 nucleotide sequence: TGCAGTGGGGACTTCGGGTACGAGCAGTACTTC.

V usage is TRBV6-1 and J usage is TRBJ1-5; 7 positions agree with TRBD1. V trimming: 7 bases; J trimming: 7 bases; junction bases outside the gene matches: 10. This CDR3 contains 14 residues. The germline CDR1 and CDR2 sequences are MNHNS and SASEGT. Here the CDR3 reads CASTTGDWGQPQHF. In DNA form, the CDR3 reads TGTGCCAGCACCACAGGGGACTGGGGACAGCCCCAGCATTTT.

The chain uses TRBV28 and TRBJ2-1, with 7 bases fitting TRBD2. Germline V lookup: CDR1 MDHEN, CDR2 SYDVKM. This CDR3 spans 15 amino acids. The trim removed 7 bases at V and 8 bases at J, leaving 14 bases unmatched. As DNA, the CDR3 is TGTGCCAGCACTGCCGGGGCGGGAGCCCTGTATGAGCAGTTCTTC. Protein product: CASTAGAGALYEQFF.